These T cell receptor beta chains were read from a single sample in a study of glioma-infiltrating T cells after dendritic cell vaccination. The method was immunoSEQ multiplex PCR; TCRdb's version includes in-frame clones alone and lacks a portion of them. The profile shows around 92,000 clones, approximately 80% of them singletons. This sample comprised blood, obtained after dendritic cell vaccination. These receptors all come from a human donor with glioblastoma. CDR3s include the opening cysteine and the closing phenylalanine or tryptophan.

j_call: TRBJ2-1; v_call: TRBV6-5; cdr3_aa: CASSYSELAANNVQFF
j_call: TRBJ2-2; v_call: TRBV10-3; cdr3_aa: CAISDRSGMNTGELFF
j_call: TRBJ2-1; v_call: TRBV18; cdr3_aa: CASSLGPYNEQFF
j_call: TRBJ2-1; v_call: TRBV30; cdr3_aa: CAAFRGVSYNEQFF
j_call: TRBJ2-2; v_call: TRBV7-8; cdr3_aa: CASSLSPFNTGELFF
j_call: TRBJ2-7; v_call: TRBV4-1; cdr3_aa: CASSHPGGFLSEQYF
j_call: TRBJ2-5; v_call: TRBV18; cdr3_aa: CASSRRGQETQYF
j_call: TRBJ1-1; v_call: TRBV14; cdr3_aa: CASSKEVNREAFF
j_call: TRBJ2-6; v_call: TRBV29-1; cdr3_aa: CSARTGTGANVLTF
j_call: TRBJ1-5; v_call: TRBV5-1; cdr3_aa: CASSPGTVINQPQHF
j_call: TRBJ1-2; v_call: TRBV14; cdr3_aa: CASSQVESERDASFPNYGYTF
j_call: TRBJ1-1; v_call: TRBV30; cdr3_aa: CAWTWGGPNTEAFF
j_call: TRBJ2-1; v_call: TRBV6-1; cdr3_aa: CASSGSVSSYNEQFF
j_call: TRBJ2-7; v_call: TRBV6-5; cdr3_aa: CASLGGTGVSYEQYF
j_call: TRBJ1-5; v_call: TRBV5-4; cdr3_aa: CASSLDRSNQPQHF
j_call: TRBJ1-3; v_call: TRBV4-1; cdr3_aa: CASRATGNTIYF
j_call: TRBJ1-2; v_call: TRBV6-1; cdr3_aa: CASSEFRGFAYGYTF
j_call: TRBJ2-1; v_call: TRBV29-1; cdr3_aa: CSGMPGLAGNEQFF
j_call: TRBJ2-3; v_call: TRBV28; cdr3_aa: CASLPEGATDTQYF